This TCR beta chain derives from a study of shared clonotypes between healthy human individuals. Study-wide background: The study used three CD4 naive, three CD4 memory, two CD8 naive and one CD8 memory plate per donor.

Comment on this clone: Antigen specificity is unknown.

Overall study results and limits: Rarefaction showed that sequencing of sorted subsets was incomplete (despite large depth).

Produced via immunoSEQ multiplex PCR; TCRdb's table is partial and in-frame only. The table shows around 2.1 million clones, with about 93% occurring only once. Naive CD8 isolation took CD45RO-negative cells positively selected for CCR7 and excluded terminally differentiated effector memory CD45RA+ cells. Donors were healthy HIV-negative adults without recent acute infections or vaccinations. This CDR3 spans 16 amino acids. Germline V CDR1 and CDR2: SGHAT, FQNNGV. Trimming left V 5 bases short and J 0 bases short, with 14 bases between. This chain connects TRBV11-2 to TRBJ2-1; no clear D gene. Specimen: naive CD8+ T cells from PBMCs. The receptor comes from a young man in good health. Some clones in this sample may be carry-over from other donors' samples. CDR3 DNA sequence: TGTGCCAGCAGCCCCGGAAGGTTCAGCTCCTACAATGAGCAGTTCTTC. Translating gives CASSPGRFSSYNEQFF.